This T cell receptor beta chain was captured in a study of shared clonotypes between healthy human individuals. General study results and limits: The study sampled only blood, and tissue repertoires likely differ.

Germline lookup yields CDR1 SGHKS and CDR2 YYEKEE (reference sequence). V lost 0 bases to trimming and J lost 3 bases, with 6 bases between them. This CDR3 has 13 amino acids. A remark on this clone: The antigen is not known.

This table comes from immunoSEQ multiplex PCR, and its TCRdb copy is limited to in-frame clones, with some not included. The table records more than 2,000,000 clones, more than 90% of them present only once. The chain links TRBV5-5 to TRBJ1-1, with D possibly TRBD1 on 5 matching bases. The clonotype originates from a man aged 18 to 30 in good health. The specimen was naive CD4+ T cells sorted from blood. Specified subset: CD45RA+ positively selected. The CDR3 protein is CASSLAGHTEAFF. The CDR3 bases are TGTGCCAGCAGCTTGGCGGGACACACTGAAGCTTTCTTT.